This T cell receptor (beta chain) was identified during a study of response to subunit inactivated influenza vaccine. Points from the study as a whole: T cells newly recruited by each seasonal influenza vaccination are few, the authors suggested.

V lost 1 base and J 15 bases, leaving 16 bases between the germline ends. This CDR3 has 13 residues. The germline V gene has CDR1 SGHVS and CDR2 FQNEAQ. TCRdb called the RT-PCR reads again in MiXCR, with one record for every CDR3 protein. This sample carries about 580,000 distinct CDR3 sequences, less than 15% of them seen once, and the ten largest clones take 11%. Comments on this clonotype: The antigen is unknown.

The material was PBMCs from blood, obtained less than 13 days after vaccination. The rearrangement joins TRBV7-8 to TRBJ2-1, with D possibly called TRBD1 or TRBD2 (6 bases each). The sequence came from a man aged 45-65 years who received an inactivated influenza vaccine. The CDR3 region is CASSLGGTSALFF. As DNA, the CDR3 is TGTGCCAGCAGCTTAGGCGGGACATCGGCTCTGTTCTTC.